This paragraph reports one T cell receptor beta chain. The data originate from a study of CD8 T cells in Susac syndrome. Random hexamers were used to reverse transcribe 0.5 to 1 ug of RNA. A single record per CDR3 protein comes from TCRdb applying MiXCR to the immunoSEQ multiplex PCR reads. The sample has around 300,000 distinct CDR3 sequences; over 75% are singletons. Germline V gene data show CDR1 as MGHRA and CDR2 as YSYEKL. V was trimmed by 1 base and J by 1 base, leaving 14 bases between them. This CDR3 has 16 amino acids. Material: CD8+ T cells from PBMCs. The chain combines TRBV4-1 with TRBJ2-7; D is perhaps TRBD2 (6 bases). The TCR comes from a human donor with multiple sclerosis. CDR3 residues: CASSQAPGGKSYEQYF. CDR3 nucleotide sequence: TGCGCCAGCAGCCAAGCTCCGGGCGGGAAGTCCTACGAGCAGTACTTC.